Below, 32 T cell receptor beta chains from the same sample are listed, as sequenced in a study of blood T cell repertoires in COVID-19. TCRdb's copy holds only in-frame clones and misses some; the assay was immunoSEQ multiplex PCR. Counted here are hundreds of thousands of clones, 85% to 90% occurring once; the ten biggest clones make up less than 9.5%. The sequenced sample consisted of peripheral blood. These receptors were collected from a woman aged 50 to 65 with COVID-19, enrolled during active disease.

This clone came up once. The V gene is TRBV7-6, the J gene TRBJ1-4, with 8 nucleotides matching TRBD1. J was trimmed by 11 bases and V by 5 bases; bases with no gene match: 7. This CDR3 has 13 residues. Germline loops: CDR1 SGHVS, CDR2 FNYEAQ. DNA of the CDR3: TGTGCCAGCAGCCGGACAGGGAGCGGGAAACTGTTTTTT. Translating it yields CASSRTGSGKLFF. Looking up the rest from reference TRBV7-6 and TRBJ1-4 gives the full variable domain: GAGVSQSPRYKVTKRGQDVALRCDPISGHVSLYWYRQALGQGPEFLTYFNYEAQQDKSGLPNDRFSAERPEGSISTLTIQRTEQRDSAMYRCASSRTGSGKLFFGSGTQLSVL.

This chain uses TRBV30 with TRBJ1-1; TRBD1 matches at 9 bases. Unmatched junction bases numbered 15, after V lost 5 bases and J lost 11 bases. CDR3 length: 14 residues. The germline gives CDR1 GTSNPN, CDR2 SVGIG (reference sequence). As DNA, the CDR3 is TGTGCCTGGGGAACAGCCGGGACAGGGATAGGGGCTTTCTTT. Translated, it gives CAWGTAGTGIGAFF. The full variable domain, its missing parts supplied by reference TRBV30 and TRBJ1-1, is SQTIHQWPATLVQPVGSPLSLECTVEGTSNPNLYWYRQAAGRGLQLLFYSVGIGQISSEVPQNLSASRPQDRQFILSSKKLLLSDSGFYLCAWGTAGTGIGAFFGQGTRLTVV.

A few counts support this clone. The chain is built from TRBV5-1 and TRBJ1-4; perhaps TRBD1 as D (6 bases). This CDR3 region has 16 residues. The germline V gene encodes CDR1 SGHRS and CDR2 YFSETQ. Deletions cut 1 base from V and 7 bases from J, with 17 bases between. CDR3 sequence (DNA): TGCGCCAGCAGCTTGATAAGGGGGACGGAGCTTGAAAAACTGTTTTTT. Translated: CASSLIRGTELEKLFF.

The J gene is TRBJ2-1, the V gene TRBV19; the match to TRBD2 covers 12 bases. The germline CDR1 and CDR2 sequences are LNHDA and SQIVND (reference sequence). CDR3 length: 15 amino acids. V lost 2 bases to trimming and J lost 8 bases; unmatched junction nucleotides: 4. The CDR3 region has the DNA TGTGCCAGTAGTATATCTAGCGGGGGGGGAGATGAGCAGTTCTTC. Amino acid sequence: CASSISSGGGDEQFF.

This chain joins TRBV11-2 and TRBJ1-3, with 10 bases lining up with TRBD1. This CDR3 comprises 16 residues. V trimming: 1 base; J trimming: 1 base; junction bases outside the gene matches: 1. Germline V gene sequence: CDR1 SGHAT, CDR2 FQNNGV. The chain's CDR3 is CASSLVDRGSGNTIYF. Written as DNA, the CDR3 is TGTGCCAGCAGCTTAGTGGACAGGGGGTCTGGAAACACCATATATTTT.

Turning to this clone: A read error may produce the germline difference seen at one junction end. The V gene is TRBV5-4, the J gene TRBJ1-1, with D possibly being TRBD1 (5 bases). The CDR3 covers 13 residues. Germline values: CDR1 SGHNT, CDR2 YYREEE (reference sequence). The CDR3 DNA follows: TGTGCCAGCAGCTTGGAGGGGAACCCTGAAGCTTTCTTT. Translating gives CASSLEGNPEAFF.

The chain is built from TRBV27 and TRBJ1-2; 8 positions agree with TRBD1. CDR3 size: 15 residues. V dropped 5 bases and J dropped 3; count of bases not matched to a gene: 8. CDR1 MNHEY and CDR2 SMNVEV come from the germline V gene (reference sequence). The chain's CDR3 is CASSEMGTGHYGYTF. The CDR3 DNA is TGTGCCAGCAGTGAGATGGGGACAGGCCACTATGGCTACACCTTC.

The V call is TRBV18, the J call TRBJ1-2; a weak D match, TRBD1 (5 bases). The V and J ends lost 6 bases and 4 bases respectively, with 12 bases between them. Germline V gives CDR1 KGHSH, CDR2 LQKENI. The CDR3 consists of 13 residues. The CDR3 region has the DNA TGTGCCAGCTCGGGGGGGACGGCCTATGGCTACACCTTC. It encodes CASSGGTAYGYTF.

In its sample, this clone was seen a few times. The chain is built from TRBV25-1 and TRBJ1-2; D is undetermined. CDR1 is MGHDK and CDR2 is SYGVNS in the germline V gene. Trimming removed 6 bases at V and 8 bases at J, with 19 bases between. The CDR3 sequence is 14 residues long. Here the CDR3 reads CASSPGVEVQGYTF. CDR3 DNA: TGTGCCAGCAGCCCCGGGGTGGAAGTACAAGGCTACACCTTC.

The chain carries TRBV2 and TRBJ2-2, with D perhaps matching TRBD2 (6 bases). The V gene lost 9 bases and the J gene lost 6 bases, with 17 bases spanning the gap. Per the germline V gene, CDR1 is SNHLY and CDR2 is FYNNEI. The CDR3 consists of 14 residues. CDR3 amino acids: CASLTGTPPGELFF. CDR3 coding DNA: TGTGCCAGTTTGACCGGGACTCCCCCCGGGGAGCTGTTTTTT.

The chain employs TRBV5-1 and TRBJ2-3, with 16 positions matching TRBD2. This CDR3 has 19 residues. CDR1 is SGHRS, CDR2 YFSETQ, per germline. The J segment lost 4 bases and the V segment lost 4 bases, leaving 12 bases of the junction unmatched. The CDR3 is CASSAGTSGGAGSPDTQYF. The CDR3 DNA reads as TGCGCCAGCAGCGCAGGGACTAGCGGGGGGGCCGGGAGTCCAGATACGCAGTATTTT.

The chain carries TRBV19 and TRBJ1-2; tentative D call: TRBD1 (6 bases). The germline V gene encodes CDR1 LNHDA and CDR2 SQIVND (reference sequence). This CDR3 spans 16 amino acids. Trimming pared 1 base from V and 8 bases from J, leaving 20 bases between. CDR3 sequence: CASSIVLHRASGGYTF. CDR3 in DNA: TGTGCCAGTAGTATAGTGTTGCACAGGGCGTCGGGCGGCTACACCTTC.

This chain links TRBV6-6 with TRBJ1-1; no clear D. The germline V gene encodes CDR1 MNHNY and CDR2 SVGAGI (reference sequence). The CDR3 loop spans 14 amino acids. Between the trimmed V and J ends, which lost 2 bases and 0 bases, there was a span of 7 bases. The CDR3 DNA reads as TGTGCCAGCAGTTACGATAACATGAACACTGAAGCTTTCTTT. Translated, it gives CASSYDNMNTEAFF.

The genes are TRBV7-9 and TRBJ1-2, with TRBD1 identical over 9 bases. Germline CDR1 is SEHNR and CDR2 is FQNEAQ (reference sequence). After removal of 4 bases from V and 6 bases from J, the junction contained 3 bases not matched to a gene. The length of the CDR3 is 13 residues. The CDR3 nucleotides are TGTGCCAGCAGCTCAGACAGGGGGAATGGCTACACCTTC. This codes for CASSSDRGNGYTF.

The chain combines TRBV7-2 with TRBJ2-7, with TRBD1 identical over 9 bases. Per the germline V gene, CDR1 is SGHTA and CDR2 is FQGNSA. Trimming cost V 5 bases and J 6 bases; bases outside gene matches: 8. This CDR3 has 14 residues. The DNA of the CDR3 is TGTGCCAGCAGCCTGCGGGACAGGGTAGGCGAGCAGTACTTC. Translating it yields CASSLRDRVGEQYF.

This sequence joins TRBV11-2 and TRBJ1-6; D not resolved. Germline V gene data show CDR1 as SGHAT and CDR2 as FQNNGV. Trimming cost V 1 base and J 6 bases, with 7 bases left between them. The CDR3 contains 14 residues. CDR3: CASSLVWANSPLHF. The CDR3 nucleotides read TGTGCCAGCAGCTTAGTGTGGGCTAATTCACCCCTCCACTTT.

For the CDR3, the DNA is TGTGCCAGCAGGGTCCAGGGGGCTATACGCTCACCCCTCCACTTT. Its protein is CASRVQGAIRSPLHF. The chain links TRBV28 to TRBJ1-6; 8 positions agree with TRBD1. CDR1 and CDR2 from the germline V gene are MDHEN and SYDVKM. CDR3 length equals 15 residues. Trimming cost V 6 bases and J 10 bases; bases outside gene matches: 11.

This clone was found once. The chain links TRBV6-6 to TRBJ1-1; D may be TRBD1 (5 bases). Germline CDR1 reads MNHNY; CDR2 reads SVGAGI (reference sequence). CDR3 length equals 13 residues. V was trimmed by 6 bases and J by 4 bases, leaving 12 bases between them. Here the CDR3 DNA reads TGTGCCAGCAGCAGGGATAGGGGCACTGAAGCTTTCTTT. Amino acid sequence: CASSRDRGTEAFF.

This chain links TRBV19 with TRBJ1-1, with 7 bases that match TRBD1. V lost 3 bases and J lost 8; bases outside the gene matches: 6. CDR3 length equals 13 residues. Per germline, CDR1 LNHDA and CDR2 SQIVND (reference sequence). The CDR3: CASSMSTGAEAFF. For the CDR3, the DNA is TGTGCCAGTAGTATGAGTACAGGGGCCGAAGCTTTCTTT. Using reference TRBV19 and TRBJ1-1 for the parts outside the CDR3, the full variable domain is DGGITQSPKYLFRKEGQNVTLSCEQNLNHDAMYWYRQDPGQGLRLIYYSQIVNDFQKGDIAEGYSVSREKKESFPLTVTSAQKNPTAFYLCASSMSTGAEAFFGQGTRLTVV.

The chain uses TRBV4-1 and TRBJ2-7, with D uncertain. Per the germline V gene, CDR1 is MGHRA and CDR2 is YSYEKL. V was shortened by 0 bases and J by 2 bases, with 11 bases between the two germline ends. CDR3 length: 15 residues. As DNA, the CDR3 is TGCGCCAGCAGCCAAGATAGAGGAACTACCTACGAGCAGTACTTC. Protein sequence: CASSQDRGTTYEQYF.

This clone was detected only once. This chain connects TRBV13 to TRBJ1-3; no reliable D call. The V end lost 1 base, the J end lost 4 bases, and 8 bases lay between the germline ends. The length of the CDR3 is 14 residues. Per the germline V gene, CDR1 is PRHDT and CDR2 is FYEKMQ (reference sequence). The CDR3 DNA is TGTGCCAGCAGCTTAGTAGTATCGGGAAACACCATATATTTT. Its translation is CASSLVVSGNTIYF.

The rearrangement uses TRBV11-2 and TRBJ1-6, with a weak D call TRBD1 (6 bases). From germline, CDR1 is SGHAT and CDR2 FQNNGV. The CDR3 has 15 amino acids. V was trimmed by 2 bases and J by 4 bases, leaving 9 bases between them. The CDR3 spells CASSLSTGYNSPLHF. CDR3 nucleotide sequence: TGTGCCAGCAGCTTATCGACAGGATATAATTCACCCCTCCACTTT.

CDR3 in amino acids: CASSLIRRRGRIQETQYF. The CDR3 DNA reads TGCGCCAGCAGCTTAATACGTCGGCGGGGGAGGATCCAAGAGACCCAGTACTTC. The genes are TRBV5-1 and TRBJ2-5; 7 bases agree with TRBD2. Germline lookup yields CDR1 SGHRS and CDR2 YFSETQ. Trimming took 2 bases from V and 1 from J; bases not matched to a gene: 14. The CDR3 is made up of 18 amino acids.

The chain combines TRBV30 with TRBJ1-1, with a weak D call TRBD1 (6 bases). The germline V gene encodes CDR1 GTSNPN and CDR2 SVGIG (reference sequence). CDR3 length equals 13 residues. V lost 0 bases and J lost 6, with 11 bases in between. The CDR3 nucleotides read TGTGCCTGGAGTGTGGGGGGGGCCCCTGAAGCTTTCTTT. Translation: CAWSVGGAPEAFF.

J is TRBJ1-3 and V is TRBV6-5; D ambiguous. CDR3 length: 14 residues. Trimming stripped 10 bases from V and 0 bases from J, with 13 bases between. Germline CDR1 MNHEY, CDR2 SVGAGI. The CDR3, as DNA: TGTGCCACAGACTTATTAAGCTCTGGAAACACCATATATTTT. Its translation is CATDLLSSGNTIYF.

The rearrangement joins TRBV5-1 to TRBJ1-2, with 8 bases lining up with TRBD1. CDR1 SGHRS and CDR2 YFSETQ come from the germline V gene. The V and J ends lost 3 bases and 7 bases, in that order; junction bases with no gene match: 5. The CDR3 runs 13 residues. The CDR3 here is CASSWGQAGGYTF. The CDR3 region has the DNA TGCGCCAGCAGCTGGGGACAGGCTGGTGGCTACACCTTC.

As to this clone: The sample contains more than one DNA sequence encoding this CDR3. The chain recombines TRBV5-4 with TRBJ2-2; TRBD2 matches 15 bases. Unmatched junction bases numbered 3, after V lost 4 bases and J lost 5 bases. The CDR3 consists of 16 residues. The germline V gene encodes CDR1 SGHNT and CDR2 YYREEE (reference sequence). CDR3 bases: TGTGCCAGCAGCCCTGGACTAGCGGGGGGGACCGGGGAGCTGTTTTTT. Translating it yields CASSPGLAGGTGELFF.

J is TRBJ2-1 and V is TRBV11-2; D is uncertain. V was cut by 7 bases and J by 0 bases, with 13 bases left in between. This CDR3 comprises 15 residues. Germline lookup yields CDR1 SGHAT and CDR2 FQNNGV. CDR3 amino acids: CASINRRSSYNEQFF. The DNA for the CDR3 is TGTGCCAGCATAAACCGGAGAAGCTCCTACAATGAGCAGTTCTTC.

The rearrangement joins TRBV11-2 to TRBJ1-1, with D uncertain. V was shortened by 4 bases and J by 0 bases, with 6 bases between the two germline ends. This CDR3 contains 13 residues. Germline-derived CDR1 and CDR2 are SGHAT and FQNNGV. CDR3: CASSSLLNTEAFF. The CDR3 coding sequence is TGTGCCAGCAGCTCCCTATTGAACACTGAAGCTTTCTTT. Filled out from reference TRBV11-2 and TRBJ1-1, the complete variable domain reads EAGVAQSPRYKIIEKRQSVAFWCNPISGHATLYWYQQILGQGPKLLIQFQNNGVVDDSQLPKDRFSAERLKGVDSTLKIQPAKLEDSAVYLCASSSLLNTEAFFGQGTRLTVV.

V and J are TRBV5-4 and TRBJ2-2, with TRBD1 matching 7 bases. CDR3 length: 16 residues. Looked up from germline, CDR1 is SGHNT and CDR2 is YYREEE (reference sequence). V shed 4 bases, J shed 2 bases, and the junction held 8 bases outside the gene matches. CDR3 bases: TGTGCCAGCAGCCCACCGACAGGGTACAACACCGGGGAGCTGTTTTTT. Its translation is CASSPPTGYNTGELFF.

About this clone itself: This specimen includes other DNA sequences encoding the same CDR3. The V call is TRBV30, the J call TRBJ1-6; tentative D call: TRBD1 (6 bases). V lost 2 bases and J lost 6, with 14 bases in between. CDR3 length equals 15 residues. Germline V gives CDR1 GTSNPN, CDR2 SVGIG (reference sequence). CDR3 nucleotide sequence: TGTGCCTGGAGTCCCGGGGGGCCTGGTAATTCACCCCTCCACTTT. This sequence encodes CAWSPGGPGNSPLHF.

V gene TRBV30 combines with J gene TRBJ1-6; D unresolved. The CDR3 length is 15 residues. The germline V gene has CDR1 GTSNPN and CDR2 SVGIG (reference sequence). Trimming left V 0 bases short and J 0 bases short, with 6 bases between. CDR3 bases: TGTGCCTGGAGTGTTCGGAGCTCCTATAATTCACCCCTCCACTTT. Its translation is CAWSVRSSYNSPLHF.